The 28 T cell receptor beta chains below come from one sample, sequenced in a study of immune evolution from preneoplasia to lung adenocarcinoma. Generated by immunoSEQ multiplex PCR, the TCRdb table keeps only in-frame clones and is missing some. The sample has some 6,100 clones; 80% to 85% are singletons. The sequenced material came from FFPE lung adenocarcinoma in situ tissue. Receptors were obtained from a donor aged 70 or over with lung adenocarcinoma.

In this sample, this clone turned up once. The chain carries TRBV30 and TRBJ2-1, with D perhaps matching TRBD2 (5 bases). Deletions cut 2 bases from V and 10 bases from J, with 9 bases between. CDR1 and CDR2 (germline): GTSNPN, SVGIG (reference sequence). The CDR3 runs to 11 residues. CDR3 loop: CAWSSTGEQFF. The CDR3 nucleotides are TGTGCCTGGAGTAGCACGGGAGAGCAGTTCTTC.

This clone was picked up a small number of times. This chain joins TRBV6-5 and TRBJ1-1; maybe TRBD1 (5 bases). The germline V gene has CDR1 MNHEY and CDR2 SVGAGI. V was shortened by 2 bases and J by 6 bases, with 13 bases between the two germline ends. The length of the CDR3 is 14 residues. This chain's CDR3 is CASSYTPGSPEAFF. The CDR3, as DNA: TGTGCCAGCAGTTACACCCCAGGGTCTCCTGAAGCTTTCTTT.

The CDR3 region has the DNA TGCAGCGTTGAGGGACAGCAAGAGACCCAGTACTTC. This gives the protein CSVEGQQETQYF. The rearrangement uses TRBV29-1 and TRBJ2-5; 7 nucleotides match TRBD1. The V gene's germline CDR1 is SQVTM and CDR2 ANQGSEA. The J segment lost 2 bases and the V segment lost 3 bases, leaving 0 bases of the junction unmatched. The CDR3 is 12 amino acids.

The rearrangement uses TRBV9 and TRBJ1-1; a weak D match, TRBD1 (6 bases). In germline, CDR1 is SGDLS, CDR2 YYNGEE. Trimming shortened V by 0 bases and J by 5 bases, and 11 bases separated the two germline ends. CDR3 length: 14 residues. The CDR3 DNA reads as TGTGCCAGCAGCGTAGGGGGGGCTTTGACTGAAGCTTTCTTT. It specifies CASSVGGALTEAFF.

The rearrangement uses TRBV5-5 and TRBJ1-2; D remains unclear. Trimming shortened V by 0 bases and J by 1 base, and 10 bases separated the two germline ends. The CDR3 has 15 amino acids. Germline V gene data show CDR1 as SGHKS and CDR2 as YYEKEE (reference sequence). The CDR3 sequence: CASSLAGSINYGYTF. The DNA for the CDR3 is TGTGCCAGCAGCTTGGCAGGTTCTATTAACTATGGCTACACCTTC.

This clone was seen only a few times. The rearrangement joins TRBV11-2 to TRBJ2-7; D not certain. With 5 bases removed from V and 3 bases from J, the gap between germline ends came to 14 bases. The CDR3 length is 14 residues. Germline CDR1 SGHAT, CDR2 FQNNGV. The CDR3 DNA follows: TGTGCCAGCAGCCCGACCCAAGTCATCTACGAGCAGTACTTC. Amino acid sequence: CASSPTQVIYEQYF.

This clone was found a few times. The rearrangement uses TRBV6-1 and TRBJ2-3, with 9 bases aligning to TRBD2. V gave up 2 bases and J gave up 4 bases; unmatched junction bases: 1. Looked up from germline, CDR1 is MNHNS and CDR2 is SASEGT. The CDR3 contains 14 residues. Here the CDR3 DNA reads TGTGCCAGCAGTGAACTAGCGGGGTCAGATACGCAGTATTTT. Translated, it gives CASSELAGSDTQYF.

The chain carries TRBV6-5 and TRBJ2-7; TRBD1 matches at 10 bases. The J segment lost 3 bases and the V segment lost 5 bases, leaving 1 base of the junction unmatched. This CDR3 is 13 amino acids long. In germline, CDR1 is MNHEY, CDR2 SVGAGI. CDR3 DNA sequence: TGTGCCAGCAGTGGGGACAGGGGCTACGAGCAGTACTTC. Translating it yields CASSGDRGYEQYF.

In its sample, this clone was seen once. This chain connects TRBV12-2 to TRBJ2-7; the listed D gene, TRBD2, was not tested against the DNA. TRBV12-2 is tagged as a pseudogene. This CDR3 has 17 residues. The CDR3, as DNA: TGTGCAAGTCGCCCCGCCCGGAGGAGGTGCCCGACCTACGAGCAGTACTTC. Its protein product is CASRPARRRCPTYEQYF.

The chain couples TRBV6-6 to TRBJ1-5; D not resolved. This CDR3 is 13 amino acids long. The germline gives CDR1 MNHNY, CDR2 SVGAGI (reference sequence). V lost 5 bases and J 3 bases, leaving 8 bases between the germline ends. The CDR3 DNA follows: TGTGCCAGCAGTCCGTCGGTCAATCAGCCCCAGCATTTT. It is translated as CASSPSVNQPQHF.

By share, this clone counts as large (0.1 to 1%). This sequence joins TRBV5-1 and TRBJ1-1, with unresolved D. This CDR3 is 14 amino acids long. Per germline, CDR1 SGHRS and CDR2 YFSETQ. V was trimmed by 1 base and J by 0 bases, leaving 7 bases between them. DNA of the CDR3: TGCGCCAGCAGCTTGAGCAGCATGAACACTGAAGCTTTCTTT. Its protein is CASSLSSMNTEAFF.

CDR3 sequence reads: CSVEGHSYEQYF. CDR3 in DNA: TGCAGCGTTGAGGGGCATTCCTACGAGCAGTACTTC. The chain couples TRBV29-1 to TRBJ2-7, with D possibly matching TRBD1 (5 bases). Trimming took off 3 bases at V and 1 base at J, with 7 bases between the two ends. CDR1 is SQVTM, CDR2 ANQGSEA, per germline. This CDR3 is built from 12 residues.

V gene TRBV11-2 combines with J gene TRBJ2-1; D remains unclear. Trimming cost V 5 bases and J 9 bases, with 14 bases left between them. This CDR3 region has 13 residues. CDR1 is SGHAT and CDR2 is FQNNGV in the germline V gene. CDR3 nucleotides: TGTGCCAGCAGCCTCGGACGGTGGGGTGAGCAGTTCTTC. Protein product: CASSLGRWGEQFF.

The chain uses TRBV4-2 and TRBJ2-1; D may match TRBD1 or TRBD2 (5 bases each). Germline CDR1 LGHNA, CDR2 YNFKEQ. This CDR3 spans 13 amino acids. Trimming took off 3 bases at V and 8 bases at J, with 11 bases between the two ends. Here the CDR3 DNA reads TGTGCCAGCAGCCAGGGGGTGGCCCATGAGCAGTTCTTC. It is translated as CASSQGVAHEQFF.

V and J are TRBV19 and TRBJ2-2, with D possibly being TRBD2 (5 bases). V was pared by 7 bases and J by 1 base, with 7 bases between. Per germline, CDR1 LNHDA and CDR2 SQIVND (reference sequence). The CDR3 is made up of 13 amino acids. The CDR3 nucleotides are TGTGCCAGTACCGGACTGAACACCGGGGAGCTGTTTTTT. This translates into CASTGLNTGELFF.

The V gene is TRBV11-3, the J gene TRBJ1-4; TRBD1 is a possible D gene (5 bases). CDR1 is SGHNT and CDR2 is YENEEA in the germline V gene. The V gene lost 5 bases and the J gene lost 10 bases, with 14 bases spanning the gap. The CDR3 consists of 13 residues. DNA of the CDR3: TGTGCCAGCAGCCTGCGCCTGGGGGGAAAACTGTTTTTT. Protein: CASSLRLGGKLFF.

The chain carries TRBV19 and TRBJ2-3; 10 positions match TRBD1. Per the germline V gene, CDR1 is LNHDA and CDR2 is SQIVND (reference sequence). V trimming: 3 bases; J trimming: 10 bases; junction bases outside the gene matches: 13. The CDR3 covers 16 residues. As DNA, the CDR3 is TGTGCCAGTAGTATCATGACCGGGACAGGGGTTGGTTCGCAGTATTTT. It yields the protein CASSIMTGTGVGSQYF.

The CDR3 region is CSKSDFQEQFF. In DNA form, the CDR3 reads TGCAGCAAATCGGACTTCCAAGAGCAGTTCTTC. The chain joins TRBV29-1 to TRBJ2-1; D is possibly TRBD2 (5 bases). The V gene lost 8 bases and the J gene lost 10 bases, with 15 bases spanning the gap. The germline V gene has CDR1 SQVTM and CDR2 ANQGSEA. The CDR3 is 11 amino acids.

Only a few counts were recorded for this clone. The chain uses TRBV12-2 and TRBJ2-3. TRBV12-2 is described as a pseudogene. The CDR3 has 15 residues. The CDR3 region has the DNA TGTGCAAGTCGCTCGCCGACGCCTAGCACAGATACGCAGTATTTT. Protein: CASRSPTPSTDTQYF.

The V gene is TRBV6-6, the J gene TRBJ2-5; unclear D gene. Per the germline V gene, CDR1 is MNHNY and CDR2 is SVGAGI (reference sequence). Trimming cost V 7 bases and J 4 bases, with 10 bases left between them. The CDR3 totals 12 residues. CDR3 amino acids: CASTMLGETQYF. Written as DNA, the CDR3 is TGTGCCAGCACGATGCTGGGAGAGACCCAGTACTTC.

The V call is TRBV7-9, the J call TRBJ2-2, with TRBD2 matching 10 bases. Trimming took 4 bases from V and 5 from J; bases not matched to a gene: 4. The germline gives CDR1 SEHNR, CDR2 FQNEAQ (reference sequence). The CDR3 is 15 residues long. Here the CDR3 reads CASSSRGLATGELFF. The CDR3 DNA sequence: TGTGCCAGCAGCTCGAGGGGACTAGCGACCGGGGAGCTGTTTTTT. Drawing the rest from reference TRBV7-9 and TRBJ2-2, the complete variable domain is DTGVSQNPRHKITKRGQNVTFRCDPISEHNRLYWYRQTLGQGPEFLTYFQNEAQLEKSRLLSDRFSAERPKGSFSTLEIQRTEQGDSAMYLCASSSRGLATGELFFGEGSRLTVL.

The gene calls are TRBV19 and TRBJ1-5, with D possibly matching TRBD1 (5 bases). Trimming took 5 bases from V and 6 from J, leaving 20 bases between them. Germline V CDR1 and CDR2: LNHDA, SQIVND (reference sequence). The CDR3 runs 16 residues. For the CDR3, the DNA is TGTGCCAGTAGTGGGGCGGGGGGACGAAACGGTCAGCCCCAGCATTTT. It specifies CASSGAGGRNGQPQHF.

A few counts support this clone. V usage is TRBV10-3 and J usage is TRBJ2-6, with TRBD2 as a possible D gene (6 bases). Trimming cost V 2 bases and J 2 bases, with 13 bases left between them. In germline, CDR1 is ENHRY, CDR2 SYGVKD. This CDR3 has 17 amino acids. The DNA for the CDR3 is TGTGCCATCAGTGAGCCACCGACTAGAACTGGGGCCAACGTCCTGACTTTC. It specifies CAISEPPTRTGANVLTF.

The chain carries TRBV30 and TRBJ1-5; no firm D call. This CDR3 is 13 amino acids long. V was trimmed by 4 bases and J by 3 bases, leaving 10 bases between them. Germline CDR1 GTSNPN, CDR2 SVGIG (reference sequence). This chain's CDR3 is CAWNVGVNQPQHF. In DNA form, the CDR3 reads TGTGCCTGGAATGTTGGGGTCAATCAGCCCCAGCATTTT.

The gene calls are TRBV19 and TRBJ1-5, with a tentative D call TRBD1 (6 bases). The V end lost 6 bases, the J end lost 1 base, and 16 bases lay between the germline ends. This CDR3 comprises 16 residues. Germline CDR1 and CDR2: LNHDA and SQIVND (reference sequence). The CDR3 nucleotides read TGTGCCAGTAGAAGAGCTACAGGGTTAAGCAATCAGCCCCAGCATTTT. Translated, it gives CASRRATGLSNQPQHF.

The V gene is TRBV19, the J gene TRBJ2-2; weak D call: TRBD2 (5 bases). Deletions cut 5 bases from V and 4 bases from J, with 11 bases between. The CDR3 spans 14 residues. The V gene's germline CDR1 is LNHDA and CDR2 SQIVND (reference sequence). This chain's CDR3 is CASSVDGGTGELFF. CDR3 in DNA: TGTGCCAGTAGTGTGGACGGAGGCACCGGGGAGCTGTTTTTT.

The chain links TRBV14 to TRBJ2-7; D is tentatively TRBD1 or TRBD2 (5 bases each). V lost 5 bases and J lost 7, with 18 bases in between. Germline CDR1 and CDR2: SGHDN and FVKESK. The CDR3 totals 14 residues. The CDR3 reads CASSFTGPRGEQYF. CDR3 nucleotides: TGTGCCAGCAGCTTCACCGGGCCGAGGGGAGAGCAGTACTTC.

This chain uses TRBV6-9 with TRBJ2-7; D is uncertain. The CDR3 totals 15 residues. Germline lookup yields CDR1 MNHGY and CDR2 SVAAGI. V was pared by 1 base and J by 0 bases, with 10 bases between. The CDR3 region is CASSYYSQPSYEQYF. CDR3 sequence (DNA): TGTGCCAGCAGTTATTATTCACAGCCCTCCTACGAGCAGTACTTC.